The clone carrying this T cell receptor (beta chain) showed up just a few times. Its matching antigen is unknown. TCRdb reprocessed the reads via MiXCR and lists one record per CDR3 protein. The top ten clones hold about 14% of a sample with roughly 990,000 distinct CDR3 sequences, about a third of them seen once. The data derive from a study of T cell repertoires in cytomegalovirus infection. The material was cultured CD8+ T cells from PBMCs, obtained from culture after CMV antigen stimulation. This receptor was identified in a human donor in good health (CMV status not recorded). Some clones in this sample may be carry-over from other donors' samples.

The CDR3 loop is CASSVLFPGPPLYEQYF. Here the CDR3 DNA reads TGTGCCAGCAGCGTTCTTTTCCCGGGACCTCCCCTTTACGAGCAGTACTTC. The genes are TRBV11-2 and TRBJ2-7; D possibly matches TRBD1 or TRBD2 (5 bases each). The CDR3 is 17 residues long. V was pared by 5 bases and J by 4 bases, with 24 bases between. Germline V gene lookup returns CDR1 SGHAT and CDR2 FQNNGV.